The entry below describes one T cell receptor beta chain. Measured with immunoSEQ multiplex PCR; TCRdb has only the in-frame clones, and not every one. The sample carries over 100,000 clones, about 91% recorded once. CDR3 length: 15 amino acids. Trimming stripped 3 bases from V and 5 bases from J, with 12 bases between. Germline V gives CDR1 SGHKS, CDR2 YYEKEE (reference sequence). This sample is drawn from a study of control samples from healthy donors and cancer patients. This TCR came from a man between 40 and 49 years old in good health. This chain links TRBV5-5 with TRBJ1-6; D is ambiguous. Input material: blood. The CDR3: CASSSPRRNNSPLHF. The CDR3 nucleotides read TGTGCCAGCAGCTCCCCACGGCGCAATAATTCACCCCTCCACTTT.